This T cell receptor beta chain is from a study of blood T cell repertoires in COVID-19. Profiling relied on immunoSEQ multiplex PCR, and the TCRdb table lists in-frame clones only, not all of them. The sample includes about 300,000 clones, over 85% of them seen just once. This CDR3 has 18 amino acids. The germline gives CDR1 SGHDT, CDR2 YYEEEE. Losses at the gene ends were 3 bases for V and 0 bases for J; bases not matched to a gene: 14. The clonotype originates from a woman aged 45-65 years who had been exposed to COVID-19. The chain has TRBV5-6 and TRBJ2-7; TRBD1 agrees at 8 bases. The sequenced material came from PBMCs or T cells enriched from blood (not recorded which). The CDR3 nucleotides read TGTGCCAGCAGCTGGCGGCAGGGGGCGAAGTTTGGCTCCTACGAGCAGTACTTC. Protein product: CASSWRQGAKFGSYEQYF.